The 3 T cell receptor beta chains below all came from one sample that was sequenced in a study of T cells in Graves' hyperthyroidism and ophthalmopathy. Amplified TCR beta CDR3 regions came from RNA transcripts. Initially, a first-round RT-PCR of the TCR CDR3 employed the HTBI primer set. TCRdb processed the multiplex PCR reads anew with MiXCR; each CDR3 protein has one entry. The data hold a few hundred thousand distinct CDR3 sequences, with about half observed a single time. Material: peripheral blood or thyroid tissue (not recorded which). All receptors derive from a young woman with Graves' hyperthyroidism.

This clonotype has more than one count but fewer than ten. CDR3 in DNA: TGTGCCAGCAGAGGTGAACAGCCCCAGCATTTT. Translated: CASRGEQPQHF. The rearrangement joins TRBV2 to TRBJ1-5; D unclear. Trimming took 6 bases from V and 7 from J, leaving 7 bases between them. The CDR3 runs 11 residues. Germline assignment: CDR1 SNHLY and CDR2 FYNNEI.

This clonotype was seen a handful of times. The V call is TRBV6-5, the J call TRBJ1-6, with 8 nucleotides matching TRBD1. In germline, CDR1 is MNHEY, CDR2 SVGAGI. With 0 bases clipped from V and 9 bases from J, the junction kept 4 bases outside the gene matches. The CDR3 length is 15 residues. CDR3 region: CASSYSTGVFSPLHF. The CDR3, as DNA: TGTGCCAGCAGTTACTCGACAGGGGTATTTTCACCCCTCCACTTT.

This clonotype was counted a single time. The chain has TRBV29-1 and TRBJ2-7; 8 nucleotides agree with TRBD1. J lost 5 bases, V lost 4 bases, and 7 bases had no gene match. The germline V gene encodes CDR1 SQVTM and CDR2 ANQGSEA. The CDR3 extends over 13 amino acids. CDR3 bases: TGCAGCGTTGTTCCGCAGGGGGCCCACGAGCAGTACTTC. Its protein is CSVVPQGAHEQYF.